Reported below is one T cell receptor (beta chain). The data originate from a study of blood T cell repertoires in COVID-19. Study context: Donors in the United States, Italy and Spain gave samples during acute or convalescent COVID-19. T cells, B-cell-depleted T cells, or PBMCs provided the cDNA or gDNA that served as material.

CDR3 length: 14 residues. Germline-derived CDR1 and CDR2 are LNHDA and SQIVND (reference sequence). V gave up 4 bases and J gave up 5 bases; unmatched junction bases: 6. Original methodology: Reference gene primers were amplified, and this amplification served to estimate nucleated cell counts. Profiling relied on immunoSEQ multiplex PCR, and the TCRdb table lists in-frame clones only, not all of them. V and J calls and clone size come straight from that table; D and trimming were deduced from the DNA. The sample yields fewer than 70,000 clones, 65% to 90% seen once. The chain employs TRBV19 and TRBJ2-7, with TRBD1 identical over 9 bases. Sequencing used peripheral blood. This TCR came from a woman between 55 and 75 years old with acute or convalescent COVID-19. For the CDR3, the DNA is TGTGCCAGTAGTAACCGGGACAGGGTGGACGAGCAGTACTTC. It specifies CASSNRDRVDEQYF.